This TCR beta chain was documented in a study of radiotherapy plus CTLA-4 blockade in lung cancer. Whole-study findings and limits: Early shifts in blood T cell clones, with interferon-beta, reportedly predicted response best. Following radiotherapy plus ipilimumab, tumor-derived TCR clones expanded in the blood.

TCRdb's copy holds only in-frame clones and misses some; the assay was immunoSEQ multiplex PCR. The sample has roughly 85,000 clones; approximately 86% are singletons. In its sample, this clone was seen once. Its antigen is as yet unknown. Focal radiation plus CTLA-4 blockade with ipilimumab was administered to patients who had chemo-refractory metastatic non-small-cell lung cancer. Here the sequenced sample was peripheral blood, taken from a patient treated with radiotherapy plus ipilimumab. The receptor was isolated from a human donor with non-small cell lung cancer that progressed on radiotherapy plus ipilimumab.

This chain's CDR3 is CASSVGAGPDTQYF. CDR3 DNA sequence: TGTGCCAGCAGCGTAGGGGCAGGGCCAGATACGCAGTATTTT. J is TRBJ2-3 and V is TRBV9; D possibly corresponds to TRBD1 (5 bases). V was clipped by 0 bases and J by 4 bases, with 9 bases between them. Germline V gene data show CDR1 as SGDLS and CDR2 as YYNGEE. This CDR3 has 14 residues.